A single sample is the source of the 17 T cell receptor beta chains below, sequenced in a study of control samples from healthy donors and cancer patients. Clones were read by immunoSEQ multiplex PCR, and TCRdb kept only the in-frame ones, dropping some. The sample consists of just under 80,000 clones, 70% to 90% of them appearing once. Sequencing used PBMCs. These receptors originate from an older woman with head and neck cancer.

The chain combines TRBV10-1 with TRBJ2-1; D is ambiguous. Germline CDR1 is WNHNN and CDR2 is SYGVQD (reference sequence). Trimming took off 3 bases at V and 4 bases at J, with 7 bases between the two ends. The CDR3 has 13 residues. The CDR3 nucleotides read TGCGCCAGCAGTGATCCGCCTTACAATGAGCAGTTCTTC. Residues: CASSDPPYNEQFF.

The J gene is TRBJ2-7, the V gene TRBV7-9, with D possibly being TRBD1 (6 bases). CDR1 is SEHNR and CDR2 is FQNEAQ in the germline V gene (reference sequence). Trimming removed 0 bases from V and 0 bases from J, with 12 bases in between. The CDR3 length is 16 residues. The CDR3 here is CASSLALTGDSYEQYF. The CDR3 nucleotides read TGTGCCAGCAGCTTAGCGTTGACAGGTGACTCCTACGAGCAGTACTTC.

The rearrangement links TRBV5-1 to TRBJ1-6; D is possibly TRBD1 (5 bases). Trimming stripped 0 bases from V and 8 bases from J, with 12 bases between. The germline gives CDR1 SGHRS, CDR2 YFSETQ. The CDR3 length is 15 residues. The CDR3 loop reads CASSLVGGGDSPLHF. Written as DNA, the CDR3 is TGCGCCAGCAGCTTGGTGGGGGGGGGAGATTCACCCCTCCACTTT.

The chain is built from TRBV19 and TRBJ1-4; 7 positions match TRBD1. The CDR3 contains 15 residues. Germline V CDR1 and CDR2: LNHDA, SQIVND (reference sequence). The junction had 10 bases not matched to a gene; V was cut back by 4 bases and J by 8 bases. The CDR3 coding sequence is TGTGCCAGTAGTAGATCGGGACAGTTTGAAGAAAAACTGTTTTTT. It specifies CASSRSGQFEEKLFF. Together with reference TRBV19 and TRBJ1-4, the CDR3 gives the full variable domain: DGGITQSPKYLFRKEGQNVTLSCEQNLNHDAMYWYRQDPGQGLRLIYYSQIVNDFQKGDIAEGYSVSREKKESFPLTVTSAQKNPTAFYLCASSRSGQFEEKLFFGSGTQLSVL.

The chain combines TRBV30 with TRBJ1-3; D gene uncertain. The CDR3 has 11 amino acids. Deletions cut 4 bases from V and 1 base from J, with 2 bases between. Looked up from germline, CDR1 is GTSNPN and CDR2 is SVGIG (reference sequence). CDR3: CAWKSGNTIYF. Written as DNA, the CDR3 is TGTGCCTGGAAATCTGGAAACACCATATATTTT.

The chain recombines TRBV19 with TRBJ2-1, with TRBD2 identical over 11 bases. CDR1 LNHDA and CDR2 SQIVND come from the germline V gene (reference sequence). The J segment lost 3 bases and the V segment lost 4 bases, leaving 5 bases of the junction unmatched. The CDR3 consists of 16 residues. This CDR3 is CASSTGGTSGYNEQFF. In DNA form, the CDR3 reads TGTGCCAGTAGTACCGGCGGGACTAGCGGCTACAATGAGCAGTTCTTC.

Notes on this clone: Other DNA sequences of this sample code for an identical CDR3. The gene calls are TRBV18 and TRBJ2-1; 9 bases match TRBD1. Trimming at V came to 3 bases and at J to 4 bases, leaving 7 bases not matched to a gene. The CDR3 has 16 amino acids. The germline V gene has CDR1 KGHSH and CDR2 LQKENI. CDR3 sequence reads: CASSPPTGTGYNEQFF. The CDR3 bases are TGTGCCAGCTCACCGCCTACCGGGACAGGGTACAATGAGCAGTTCTTC.

J is TRBJ2-7 and V is TRBV4-1, with D maybe TRBD2 (5 bases). Germline loops: CDR1 MGHRA, CDR2 YSYEKL. The germline V and J ends were trimmed by 1 base and 3 bases, with 10 bases remaining between them. CDR3 length: 14 residues. CDR3 amino acids: CASSQVDRGYEQYF. CDR3 bases: TGCGCCAGCAGCCAAGTTGATCGGGGCTACGAGCAGTACTTC.

The chain carries TRBV18 and TRBJ2-5; the D is unclear. CDR3 length equals 13 residues. From germline, CDR1 is KGHSH and CDR2 LQKENI. Trimming removed 5 bases from V and 2 bases from J, with 9 bases in between. The CDR3 spells CASSLGVQETQYF. CDR3 nucleotides: TGTGCCAGCTCATTAGGAGTGCAAGAGACCCAGTACTTC.

The chain combines TRBV19 with TRBJ2-6; 8 bases map to TRBD1. The germline V gene has CDR1 LNHDA and CDR2 SQIVND (reference sequence). This CDR3 has 17 amino acids. V dropped 3 bases and J dropped 0; count of bases not matched to a gene: 4. DNA of the CDR3: TGTGCCAGTAGTATGCAGACAGGGGACTCTGGGGCCAACGTCCTGACTTTC. Translating gives CASSMQTGDSGANVLTF.

The genes are TRBV30 and TRBJ1-5, with 7 positions matching TRBD1. The germline V gene encodes CDR1 GTSNPN and CDR2 SVGIG (reference sequence). Trimming took 0 bases from V and 6 from J; bases not matched to a gene: 5. This CDR3 has 14 residues. CDR3 DNA: TGTGCCTGGAGTGTAGAGGGGGCGAGTCAGCCCCAGCATTTT. Residues: CAWSVEGASQPQHF. Full variable domain (remainder filled in from reference TRBV30 and TRBJ1-5): SQTIHQWPATLVQPVGSPLSLECTVEGTSNPNLYWYRQAAGRGLQLLFYSVGIGQISSEVPQNLSASRPQDRQFILSSKKLLLSDSGFYLCAWSVEGASQPQHFGDGTRLSIL.

This clone was recorded a few times. V gene TRBV3-1 (or the pseudogene TRBV3-2) combines with J gene TRBJ2-7; 11 bases are shared with TRBD2. This CDR3 contains 16 residues. Germline V CDR1 and CDR2: LGHDT, YNNKEL (reference sequence). J gave up 6 bases and V 9 bases, and 16 bases lay outside the gene matches. The CDR3 nucleotides are TGTGCCAGTTCAGGGGCTAGCGGGAGGTTAGCGCTCGAGCAGTACTTC. This encodes CASSGASGRLALEQYF.

The CDR3 is CASSPPASGLETQYF. In DNA, the CDR3 is TGTGCCAGCTCACCACCGGCTAGCGGGTTAGAGACCCAGTACTTC. V and J are TRBV18 and TRBJ2-5; 8 nucleotides line up with TRBD2. The CDR3 loop spans 15 amino acids. Germline CDR1 and CDR2: KGHSH and LQKENI. The V gene end was trimmed by 0 bases and the J gene end by 4 bases; junction bases not matched to a gene: 4.

The chain uses TRBV9 and TRBJ2-1; D gene uncertain. CDR1 is SGDLS and CDR2 is YYNGEE in the germline V gene. The CDR3 extends over 14 amino acids. The ends were cut back, 2 bases at V and 0 bases at J, with 6 bases in the middle. The chain's CDR3 is CASSVLASYNEQFF. In nucleotides, the CDR3 is TGTGCCAGCAGCGTTTTAGCCTCCTACAATGAGCAGTTCTTC.

This chain joins TRBV2 and TRBJ2-7; maybe TRBD2 (6 bases). The CDR3 loop spans 14 amino acids. The germline V gene encodes CDR1 SNHLY and CDR2 FYNNEI. V shed 7 bases and J shed 6 bases, with 19 bases lying between them. CDR3: CASIGTRAFGEQYF. CDR3 DNA sequence: TGTGCCAGCATAGGGACTCGCGCATTTGGCGAGCAGTACTTC.

The chain uses TRBV7-2 and TRBJ2-1; a weak D match, TRBD1 (5 bases). V lost 5 bases and J 5 bases, leaving 10 bases between the germline ends. This CDR3 spans 13 amino acids. Germline-derived CDR1 and CDR2 are SGHTA and FQGNSA. The CDR3 spells CASSKWGNNEQFF. The DNA of the CDR3 is TGTGCCAGCAGCAAATGGGGCAACAATGAGCAGTTCTTC.

This chain links TRBV19 with TRBJ1-4; D might be TRBD1 (6 bases). Trimming left V 3 bases short and J 3 bases short, with 23 bases between. This CDR3 spans 19 amino acids. Germline values: CDR1 LNHDA, CDR2 SQIVND (reference sequence). CDR3 nucleotides: TGTGCCAGTAGTATTAGGACAGCGCTCCTCCTAACTCCTAATGAAAAACTGTTTTTT. It translates to CASSIRTALLLTPNEKLFF.